This T cell receptor beta chain was captured in a study of PD-1 blockade in classical Hodgkin lymphoma. There was relapse after autologous stem cell transplantation in every patient, and there was variation in brentuximab vedotin exposure. The repertoire was sequenced with immunoSEQ multiplex PCR; TCRdb's copy has only in-frame clones and lacks some. The repertoire holds 46,000 or so clones, around 72% seen once, with roughly 11% in the top ten. V lost 1 base and J lost 3; bases outside the gene matches: 8. The CDR3 is 16 amino acids. The germline gives CDR1 MGHRA, CDR2 YSYEKL. This clone has just a few counts.

The rearrangement links TRBV4-1 to TRBJ2-7, with 8 bases aligning to TRBD2. Sequenced here: peripheral blood mononuclear cells (PBMCs), sampled at baseline. This receptor was identified in a human donor with classical Hodgkin lymphoma. CDR3 sequence (DNA): TGCGCCAGCAGCCAAGCAGCGGGAGTAGCCCTCTACGAGCAGTACTTC. Translating gives CASSQAAGVALYEQYF.